The 30 T cell receptor beta chains listed next were all sequenced from one sample in a study of blood T cell repertoires in COVID-19. TCRdb's copy holds only in-frame clones and misses some; the assay was immunoSEQ multiplex PCR. Here the sample spans about 110,000 clones, roughly four fifths being singletons. Sequenced sample: peripheral blood. All receptors derive from a woman aged 55-70 years with acute or convalescent COVID-19.

This clone came up once. The J gene is TRBJ2-2, the V gene TRBV6-5, with D tentatively TRBD1 (5 bases). There are 14 residues in the CDR3. The ends were cut back, 5 bases at V and 1 base at J, with 8 bases in the middle. CDR1 and CDR2 (germline): MNHEY, SVGAGI. CDR3 sequence: CASSRQKNTGELFF. The CDR3 DNA follows: TGTGCCAGCAGTAGACAGAAGAACACCGGGGAGCTGTTTTTT.

The count of this clone is one. The rearrangement joins TRBV7-2 to TRBJ1-5; perhaps TRBD1 as D (5 bases). The V gene's germline CDR1 is SGHTA and CDR2 FQGNSA. With 7 bases removed from V and 0 bases from J, the gap between germline ends came to 10 bases. The CDR3 totals 14 residues. The CDR3: CASKDRGSNQPQHF. DNA of the CDR3: TGTGCCAGCAAAGACAGAGGTAGCAATCAGCCCCAGCATTTT.

A single count supports this clone. The rearrangement uses TRBV7-3 and TRBJ2-7; D might be TRBD2 (6 bases). The CDR3 loop spans 17 amino acids. The V end was cut by 2 bases, the J end by 0 bases, with 17 bases between. Germline V CDR1 and CDR2: SGHTA, FQGTGA. The CDR3: CASSLLAGSPGSYEQYF. For the CDR3, the DNA is TGTGCCAGCAGCTTATTGGCGGGGTCCCCTGGCTCCTACGAGCAGTACTTC.

The V call is TRBV5-1, the J call TRBJ1-1; D is undetermined. V was shortened by 3 bases and J by 6 bases, with 15 bases between the two germline ends. Germline CDR1 and CDR2: SGHRS and YFSETQ. The CDR3 covers 14 residues. DNA of the CDR3: TGCGCCAGCAGCTCCCGAGGTGCGGGAGCTGAAGCTTTCTTT. As protein: CASSSRGAGAEAFF.

As concerns this clone: Other DNA variants within this sample encode the same CDR3. The gene calls are TRBV15 and TRBJ2-1; D is perhaps TRBD2 (7 bases). This CDR3 contains 16 residues. Germline V gene data show CDR1 as LNHNV and CDR2 as YYDKDF (reference sequence). V was cut by 6 bases and J by 9 bases, with 24 bases left in between. This CDR3 reads CATSPRLGGAYTEQFF. CDR3 bases: TGTGCCACCAGTCCCCGGCTAGGGGGGGCCTATACTGAGCAGTTCTTC.

Turning to this clone: Additional DNA sequences in this sample encode the identical CDR3. V usage is TRBV12-3 or TRBV12-4 and J usage is TRBJ1-1, with a weak D call TRBD1 (5 bases). The CDR3 is made up of 11 amino acids. Trimming removed 5 bases at V and 8 bases at J, with 9 bases between. The CDR3: CASSQGTEAFF. DNA of the CDR3: TGTGCCAGCAGTCAGGGAACCGAAGCTTTCTTT.

The rearrangement joins TRBV7-9 to TRBJ1-6; 8 nucleotides align to TRBD1. The CDR3 runs 17 residues. Germline-derived CDR1 and CDR2 are SEHNR and FQNEAQ (reference sequence). V dropped 0 bases and J dropped 11; count of bases not matched to a gene: 12. Here the CDR3 DNA reads TGTGCCAGCAGCTTAGCGGGTCGGACAGGGATGAACCCACCCCTCCACTTT. Its translation is CASSLAGRTGMNPPLHF.

The chain uses TRBV19 and TRBJ1-3, with TRBD1 as a possible D gene (5 bases). Between the trimmed V and J ends, which lost 3 bases and 9 bases, there was a span of 30 bases. Looked up from germline, CDR1 is LNHDA and CDR2 is SQIVND (reference sequence). The CDR3 consists of 19 residues. CDR3 amino acids: CASSMGGPQNVFLRSTIYF. CDR3 DNA: TGTGCCAGTAGTATGGGGGGACCCCAGAATGTCTTCCTTCGCAGCACCATATATTTT.

The genes are TRBV24-1 and TRBJ1-4; TRBD1 agrees at 10 bases. Germline V gives CDR1 KGHDR, CDR2 SFDVKD. J lost 6 bases, V lost 2 bases, and 2 bases had no gene match. CDR3 size: 15 residues. CDR3: CATSDSGTGDEKLFF. The CDR3 coding sequence is TGTGCCACCAGTGATTCCGGGACAGGGGATGAAAAACTGTTTTTT.

The gene calls are TRBV5-4 and TRBJ2-2; D call uncertain. The ends were cut back, 1 base at V and 3 bases at J, with 16 bases in the middle. The CDR3 has 17 amino acids. CDR1 and CDR2 (germline): SGHNT, YYREEE (reference sequence). CDR3 sequence reads: CASSLWVKFRDTGELFF. The CDR3 region has the DNA TGTGCCAGCAGCTTGTGGGTGAAATTTCGGGACACCGGGGAGCTGTTTTTT.

The rearrangement joins TRBV28 to TRBJ1-1; D may be TRBD1 (6 bases). Germline assignment: CDR1 MDHEN and CDR2 SYDVKM. The CDR3 has 15 residues. V gave up 3 bases and J gave up 6 bases, with 17 bases separating them. The CDR3 region is CASSLGHTGSPEAFF. The DNA of the CDR3 is TGTGCCAGCAGTTTGGGTCACACAGGGTCCCCTGAAGCTTTCTTT.

The chain combines TRBV5-4 with TRBJ1-2, with D possibly TRBD1 on 6 matching bases. CDR1 and CDR2 (germline): SGHNT, YYREEE (reference sequence). This CDR3 region has 15 residues. Deletions cut 4 bases from V and 0 bases from J, with 13 bases between. CDR3 bases: TGTGCCAGCAGCCGAGGGGGGGGGACTAACTATGGCTACACCTTC. It is translated as CASSRGGGTNYGYTF.

The CDR3 sequence is CASSYSGQGLGFF. The CDR3, as DNA: TGTGCCAGCAGTTACTCGGGACAGGGGTTGGGGTTCTTT. This chain joins TRBV6-8 and TRBJ1-1, with 10 nucleotides matching TRBD1. Germline-derived CDR1 and CDR2 are MNHGY and SAAAGT. This CDR3 is 13 amino acids long. Trimming took 0 bases from V and 14 from J; bases not matched to a gene: 6.

The chain recombines TRBV9 with TRBJ2-5; 7 bases map to TRBD1. CDR1 is SGDLS and CDR2 is YYNGEE in the germline V gene. V shed 3 bases and J 5 bases; nucleotides not matched to a gene: 16. CDR3 size: 17 residues. The CDR3 DNA reads as TGTGCCAGCAGCGATAAAACAGGGGTGGAGGTAGACGAGACCCAGTACTTC. This codes for CASSDKTGVEVDETQYF.

The chain joins TRBV11-3 to TRBJ1-5, with TRBD1 as a possible D gene (5 bases). The CDR3 has 14 amino acids. V lost 4 bases to trimming and J lost 3 bases, with 10 bases between them. Germline CDR1 SGHNT, CDR2 YENEEA. The CDR3 is CASSSGGINQPQHF. In DNA form, the CDR3 reads TGTGCCAGCAGCTCTGGGGGGATCAATCAGCCCCAGCATTTT. Full variable domain (remainder filled in from reference TRBV11-3 and TRBJ1-5): EAGVVQSPRYKIIEKKQPVAFWCNPISGHNTLYWYLQNLGQGPELLIRYENEEAVDDSQLPKDRFSAERLKGVDSTLKIQPAELGDSAVYLCASSSGGINQPQHFGDGTRLSIL.

The chain carries TRBV7-9 and TRBJ1-4; the D is unclear. The CDR3 extends over 16 amino acids. Trimming left V 2 bases short and J 2 bases short, with 12 bases between. From germline, CDR1 is SEHNR and CDR2 FQNEAQ (reference sequence). The CDR3 DNA follows: TGTGCCAGCAGCTTAATCGGGGTTGGCACTAATGAAAAACTGTTTTTT. It translates to CASSLIGVGTNEKLFF. Together with reference TRBV7-9 and TRBJ1-4, the CDR3 gives the full variable domain: DTGVSQNPRHKITKRGQNVTFRCDPISEHNRLYWYRQTLGQGPEFLTYFQNEAQLEKSRLLSDRFSAERPKGSFSTLEIQRTEQGDSAMYLCASSLIGVGTNEKLFFGSGTQLSVL.

The chain uses TRBV3-1 (or the pseudogene TRBV3-2) and TRBJ1-6; D is undetermined. The CDR3 length is 16 residues. Germline CDR1 LGHDT, CDR2 YNNKEL (reference sequence). V gave up 4 bases and J gave up 5 bases, with 15 bases separating them. Here the CDR3 DNA reads TGTGCCAGCAGCCGGCTCGCCACAGAGAATAATTCACCCCTCCACTTT. Translated: CASSRLATENNSPLHF.

This chain joins TRBV11-3 and TRBJ2-6; D unclear. The CDR3 spans 13 residues. V lost 7 bases and J 2 bases, leaving 6 bases between the germline ends. Germline CDR1 SGHNT, CDR2 YENEEA. In DNA, the CDR3 is TGTGCCAGCACCACAGCTGGGGCCAACGTCCTGACTTTC. It codes for CASTTAGANVLTF.

The V and J genes are TRBV6-6 and TRBJ1-2; maybe TRBD1 (6 bases). The V gene's germline CDR1 is MNHNY and CDR2 SVGAGI (reference sequence). Trimming shortened V by 4 bases and J by 1 base, and 16 bases separated the two germline ends. The CDR3 consists of 16 residues. The CDR3 DNA reads TGTGCCAGCAGTTCCCCCCGGACAGCCCTTAACTATGGCTACACCTTC. It encodes CASSSPRTALNYGYTF.

The V and J genes are TRBV6-5 and TRBJ1-6; 7 nucleotides match TRBD1. The CDR3 runs to 16 residues. CDR1 is MNHEY and CDR2 is SVGAGI in the germline V gene. The J segment lost 8 bases and the V segment lost 1 base, leaving 8 bases of the junction unmatched. The CDR3 coding sequence is TGTGCCAGCAGTTACTTTCCCACAGGGGAGGATTCACCCCTCCACTTT. Translation gives CASSYFPTGEDSPLHF.

The CDR3 loop reads CASSSAASSSGNTIYF. Written as DNA, the CDR3 is TGCGCCAGCAGCTCCGCGGCCTCTTCCTCTGGAAACACCATATATTTT. The chain joins TRBV5-1 to TRBJ1-3; D is unresolved. V lost 3 bases and J 0 bases, leaving 13 bases between the germline ends. CDR1 is SGHRS, CDR2 YFSETQ, per germline. The CDR3 has 16 residues.

As DNA, the CDR3 is TGTGCCAGCAGCCGATACAGGGAAGAGACCCAGTACTTC. Translated: CASSRYREETQYF. The chain joins TRBV7-8 to TRBJ2-5; possible D gene TRBD1, 6 bases. In germline, CDR1 is SGHVS, CDR2 FQNEAQ. The V and J ends lost 5 bases and 3 bases respectively, with 10 bases between them. The CDR3 is 13 amino acids.

The CDR3 nucleotides read TGTGCCTGGAGTGGGCGACAGGGGCTACCTGAGCAGTTCTTC. Its translation: CAWSGRQGLPEQFF. This rearrangement joins TRBV30 to TRBJ2-1; 8 bases match TRBD1. The germline gives CDR1 GTSNPN, CDR2 SVGIG (reference sequence). CDR3 length: 14 residues. The V and J ends lost 1 base and 9 bases, in that order; junction bases with no gene match: 8. The complete variable domain, with remaining parts taken from reference TRBV30 and TRBJ2-1, reads SQTIHQWPATLVQPVGSPLSLECTVEGTSNPNLYWYRQAAGRGLQLLFYSVGIGQISSEVPQNLSASRPQDRQFILSSKKLLLSDSGFYLCAWSGRQGLPEQFFGPGTRLTVL.

V is TRBV9 and J is TRBJ1-4; no clear D gene. The CDR3 totals 15 residues. CDR1 and CDR2 (germline): SGDLS, YYNGEE. The V end lost 1 base, the J end lost 0 bases, and 7 bases lay between the germline ends. The CDR3 DNA follows: TGTGCCAGCAGCGTAAATGCGGCAACTAATGAAAAACTGTTTTTT. Protein product: CASSVNAATNEKLFF. Variable domain in full (rest from reference TRBV9 and TRBJ1-4): DSGVTQTPKHLITATGQRVTLRCSPRSGDLSVYWYQQSLDQGLQFLIQYYNGEERAKGNILERFSAQQFPDLHSELNLSSLELGDSALYFCASSVNAATNEKLFFGSGTQLSVL.

The rearrangement links TRBV6-4 to TRBJ2-2; D is uncertain. CDR3 length: 13 amino acids. The V gene's germline CDR1 is MRHNA and CDR2 SNTAGT. Trimming shortened V by 5 bases and J by 4 bases, and 8 bases separated the two germline ends. DNA for the CDR3: TGTGCCAGCAGTATAGAGAGCACCGGGGAGCTGTTTTTT. Translated, it gives CASSIESTGELFF.

This clone was counted a few times. The rearrangement uses TRBV5-6 and TRBJ2-3, with 10 positions matching TRBD2. With V trimmed by 1 base and J by 6 bases, 5 bases remained unmatched. Germline V lookup: CDR1 SGHDT, CDR2 YYEEEE. The CDR3 consists of 15 residues. The CDR3 reads CASSLLAGGGDTQYF. Here the CDR3 DNA reads TGTGCCAGCAGCTTGTTAGCGGGGGGCGGGGATACGCAGTATTTT.

The V gene is TRBV3-1 (or the pseudogene TRBV3-2), the J gene TRBJ2-7; no clear D gene. The CDR3 has 13 residues. In germline, CDR1 is LGHDT, CDR2 YNNKEL (reference sequence). Between the trimmed V and J ends, which lost 3 bases and 5 bases, there was a span of 11 bases. CDR3 loop: CASSHFDTHEQYF. The CDR3 DNA sequence: TGTGCCAGCAGCCACTTCGACACCCACGAGCAGTACTTC.

The V gene is TRBV10-3, the J gene TRBJ2-2; TRBD1 matches 8 bases. The CDR3 is 14 amino acids. Per the germline V gene, CDR1 is ENHRY and CDR2 is SYGVKD. V was clipped by 4 bases and J by 5 bases; unmatched bases: 3. As DNA, the CDR3 is TGTGCCATCAGTGGACAGGGGTTTACCGGGGAGCTGTTTTTT. It yields the protein CAISGQGFTGELFF.

The chain couples TRBV2 to TRBJ1-6, with TRBD1 as a possible D gene (5 bases). The CDR3 has 16 residues. Germline lookup yields CDR1 SNHLY and CDR2 FYNNEI. The ends were cut back, 4 bases at V and 9 bases at J, with 19 bases in the middle. For the CDR3, the DNA is TGTGCCAGCAGTGGGAGGGGCAGGCAGGACGGTTCACCCCTCCACTTT. Translated, it gives CASSGRGRQDGSPLHF.

The V and J genes are TRBV6-6 and TRBJ1-1, with a tentative D call TRBD1 (6 bases). Trimming pared 6 bases from V and 4 bases from J, leaving 12 bases between. This CDR3 spans 13 amino acids. The germline V gene has CDR1 MNHNY and CDR2 SVGAGI (reference sequence). Here the CDR3 DNA reads TGTGCCAGCAGCCGAACAGGGAGCACTGAAGCTTTCTTT. It specifies CASSRTGSTEAFF.